The T cell receptor (beta chain) under discussion was sequenced for a study of PD-L1 blockade in urothelial cancer. Overall study: Males with bladder-origin urothelial cancer constituted about 85% of the roughly 30 patients. Samples came from 3 weeks, at the second dose, and 6 weeks into treatment. Blood samples contained a median about 150,000 T cells. Study-level results: Pretreatment TCR clonality in blood under the median foretold superior survival.

The sample's time point: pretreatment peripheral blood. The assay was immunoSEQ multiplex PCR, and TCRdb's table has in-frame clones only and misses some. The sample lists around 66,000 clones, 81% occurring once. A remark on this clone: Its antigen is currently unknown.

Material: PBMCs, obtained around atezolizumab (anti-PD-L1) treatment. The origin of this receptor is a man between 65 and 85 years old with urothelial cancer.

CDR3 sequence (DNA): TGTGCCAGCAGCCATCCGACTAGCGGGAGCATTGAGCAGTTCTTC. This codes for CASSHPTSGSIEQFF. This chain links TRBV11-1 with TRBJ2-1, with 12 bases aligning to TRBD2. Trimming removed 5 bases from V and 9 bases from J; junction bases left unmatched: 8. This CDR3 is built from 15 residues. The germline V gene has CDR1 SGHAT and CDR2 FQDESV (reference sequence). Using reference TRBV11-1 and TRBJ2-1 for the parts outside the CDR3, the full variable domain is EAEVAQSPRYKITEKSQAVAFWCDPISGHATLYWYRQILGQGPELLVQFQDESVVDDSQLPKDRFSAERLKGVDSTLKIQPAELGDSAMYLCASSHPTSGSIEQFFGPGTRLTVL.